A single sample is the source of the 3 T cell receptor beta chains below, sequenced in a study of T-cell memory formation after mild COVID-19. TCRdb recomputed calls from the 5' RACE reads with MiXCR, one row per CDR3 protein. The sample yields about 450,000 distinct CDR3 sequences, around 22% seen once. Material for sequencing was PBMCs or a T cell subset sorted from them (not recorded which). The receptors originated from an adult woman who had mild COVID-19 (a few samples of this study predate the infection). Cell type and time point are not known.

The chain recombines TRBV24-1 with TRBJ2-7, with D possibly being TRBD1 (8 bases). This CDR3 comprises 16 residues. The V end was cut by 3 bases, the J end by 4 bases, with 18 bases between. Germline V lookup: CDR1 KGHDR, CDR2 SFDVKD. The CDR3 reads CATSDGLGGTGYEQYF. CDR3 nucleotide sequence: TGTGCCACCAGTGATGGGCTCGGGGGGACAGGATACGAGCAGTACTTC.

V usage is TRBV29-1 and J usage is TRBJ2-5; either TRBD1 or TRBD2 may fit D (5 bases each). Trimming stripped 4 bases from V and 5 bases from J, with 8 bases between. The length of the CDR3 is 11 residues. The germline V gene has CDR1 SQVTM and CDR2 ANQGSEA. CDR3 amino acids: CSVAEGETQYF. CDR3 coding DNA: TGCAGCGTTGCAGAGGGGGAGACCCAGTACTTC.

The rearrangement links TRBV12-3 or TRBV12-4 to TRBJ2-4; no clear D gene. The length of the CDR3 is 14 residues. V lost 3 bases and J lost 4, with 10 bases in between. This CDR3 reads CASSLLTKKNIQYF. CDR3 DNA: TGTGCCAGCAGTTTGCTAACTAAGAAAAACATTCAGTACTTC.